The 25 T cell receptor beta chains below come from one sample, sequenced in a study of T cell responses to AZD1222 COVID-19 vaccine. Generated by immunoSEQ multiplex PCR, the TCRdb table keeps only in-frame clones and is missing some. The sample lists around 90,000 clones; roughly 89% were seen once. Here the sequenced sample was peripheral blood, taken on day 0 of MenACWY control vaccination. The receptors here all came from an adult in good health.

CDR3 DNA sequence: TGTGCCAGCAGCCTTGATGGGGGGCAAGAGACCCAGTACTTC. As protein: CASSLDGGQETQYF. J is TRBJ2-5 and V is TRBV9; D may be TRBD2 (6 bases). Germline values: CDR1 SGDLS, CDR2 YYNGEE. V dropped 4 bases and J dropped 2 bases, with 12 bases sitting between them. The CDR3 is made up of 14 amino acids.

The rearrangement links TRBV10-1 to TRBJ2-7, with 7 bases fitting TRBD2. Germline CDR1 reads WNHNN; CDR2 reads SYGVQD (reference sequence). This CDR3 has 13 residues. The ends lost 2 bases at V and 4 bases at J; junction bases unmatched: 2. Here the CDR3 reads CASSEGSGYEQYF. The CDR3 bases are TGCGCCAGCAGTGAGGGTAGCGGGTACGAGCAGTACTTC.

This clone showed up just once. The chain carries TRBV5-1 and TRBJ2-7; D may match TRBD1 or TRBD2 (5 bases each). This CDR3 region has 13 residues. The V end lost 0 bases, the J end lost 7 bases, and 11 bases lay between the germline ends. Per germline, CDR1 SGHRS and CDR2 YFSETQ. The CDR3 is CASSLDQGGEQYF. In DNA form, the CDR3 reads TGCGCCAGCAGCTTGGATCAGGGCGGGGAGCAGTACTTC.

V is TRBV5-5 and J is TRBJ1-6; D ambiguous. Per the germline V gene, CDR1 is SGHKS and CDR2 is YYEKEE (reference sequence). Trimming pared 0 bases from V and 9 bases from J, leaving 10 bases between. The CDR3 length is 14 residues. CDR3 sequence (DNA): TGTGCCAGCAGCTTGGAAGGGTTGGGTTCACCCCTCCACTTT. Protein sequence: CASSLEGLGSPLHF.

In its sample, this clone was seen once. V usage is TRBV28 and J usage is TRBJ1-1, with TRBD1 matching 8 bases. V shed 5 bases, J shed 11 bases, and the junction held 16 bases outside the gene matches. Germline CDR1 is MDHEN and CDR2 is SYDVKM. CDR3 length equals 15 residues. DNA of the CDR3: TGTGCCAGCAGTCCCCACCTGGGGCAGGGGGCGCGGGCTTTCTTT. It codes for CASSPHLGQGARAFF.

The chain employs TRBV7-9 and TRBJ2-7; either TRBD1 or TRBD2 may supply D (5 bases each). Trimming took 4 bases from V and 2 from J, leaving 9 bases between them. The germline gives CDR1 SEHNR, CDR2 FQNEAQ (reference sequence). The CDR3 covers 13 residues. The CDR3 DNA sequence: TGTGCCAGCAGCTCCCGGGGCACCTACGAGCAGTACTTC. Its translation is CASSSRGTYEQYF.

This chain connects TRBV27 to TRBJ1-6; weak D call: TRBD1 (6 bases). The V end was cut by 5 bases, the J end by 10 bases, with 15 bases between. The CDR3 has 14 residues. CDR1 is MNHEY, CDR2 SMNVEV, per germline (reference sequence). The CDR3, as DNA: TGTGCCAGCAGTCCGGCCCTACAGGGCTCACCCCTCCACTTT. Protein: CASSPALQGSPLHF.

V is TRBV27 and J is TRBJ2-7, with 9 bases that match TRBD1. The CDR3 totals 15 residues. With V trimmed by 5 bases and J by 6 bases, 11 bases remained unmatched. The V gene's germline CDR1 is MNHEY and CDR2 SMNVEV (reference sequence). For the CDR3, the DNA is TGTGCCAGCAGTGGCGTGGGGACAGGGTTGTCCGAGCAGTACTTC. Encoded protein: CASSGVGTGLSEQYF.

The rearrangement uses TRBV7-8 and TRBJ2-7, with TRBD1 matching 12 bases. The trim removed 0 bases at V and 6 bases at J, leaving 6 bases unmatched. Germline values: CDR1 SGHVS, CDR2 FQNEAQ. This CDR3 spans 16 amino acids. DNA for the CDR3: TGTGCCAGCAGCTTAGCCTCCGGGACAGGGGGCGGCGAGCAGTACTTC. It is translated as CASSLASGTGGGEQYF.

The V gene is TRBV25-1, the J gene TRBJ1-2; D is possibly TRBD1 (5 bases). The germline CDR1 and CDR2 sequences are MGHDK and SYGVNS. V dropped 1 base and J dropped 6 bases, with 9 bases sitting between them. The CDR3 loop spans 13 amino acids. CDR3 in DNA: TGTGCCAGCAGTGAATCGGGACGCGATGGCTACACCTTC. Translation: CASSESGRDGYTF.

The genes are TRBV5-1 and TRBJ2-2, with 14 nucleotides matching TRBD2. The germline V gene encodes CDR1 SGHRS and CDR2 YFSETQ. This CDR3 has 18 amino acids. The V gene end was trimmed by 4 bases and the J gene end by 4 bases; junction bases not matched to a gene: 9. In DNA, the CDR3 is TGCGCCAGCAGCCCCGGACTAGCGGGAGGTTTCCTCACCGGGGAGCTGTTTTTT. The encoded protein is CASSPGLAGGFLTGELFF.

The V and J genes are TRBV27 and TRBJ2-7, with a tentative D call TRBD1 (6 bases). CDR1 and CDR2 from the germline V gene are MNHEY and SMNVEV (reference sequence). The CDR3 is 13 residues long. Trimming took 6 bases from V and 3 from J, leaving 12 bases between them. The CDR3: CASSIDRLYEQYF. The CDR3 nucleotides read TGTGCCAGCAGCATAGACAGGCTCTACGAGCAGTACTTC.

The CDR3 loop is CATSISGAKGELFF. The CDR3 region has the DNA TGTGCCACCTCAATTTCGGGGGCGAAGGGGGAGCTGTTTTTT. The V gene is TRBV24-1, the J gene TRBJ2-2, with D perhaps given as TRBD1 or TRBD2 (6 bases each). Germline assignment: CDR1 KGHDR and CDR2 SFDVKD. This CDR3 spans 14 amino acids. V shed 9 bases and J shed 8 bases, with 18 bases lying between them.

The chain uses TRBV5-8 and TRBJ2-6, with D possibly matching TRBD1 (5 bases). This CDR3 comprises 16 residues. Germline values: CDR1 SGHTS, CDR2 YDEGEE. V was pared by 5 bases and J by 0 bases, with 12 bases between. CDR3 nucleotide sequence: TGTGCCAGCAGTAACAGGATGGACTCTGGGGCCAACGTCCTGACTTTC. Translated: CASSNRMDSGANVLTF.

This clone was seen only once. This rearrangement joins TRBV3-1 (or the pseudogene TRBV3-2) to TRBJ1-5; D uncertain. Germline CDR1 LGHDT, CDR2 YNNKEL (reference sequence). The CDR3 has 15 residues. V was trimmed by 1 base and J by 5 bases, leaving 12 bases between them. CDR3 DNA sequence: TGTGCCAGCAGCCAAGGAGTCGGGTCTTATCAGCCCCAGCATTTT. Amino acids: CASSQGVGSYQPQHF.

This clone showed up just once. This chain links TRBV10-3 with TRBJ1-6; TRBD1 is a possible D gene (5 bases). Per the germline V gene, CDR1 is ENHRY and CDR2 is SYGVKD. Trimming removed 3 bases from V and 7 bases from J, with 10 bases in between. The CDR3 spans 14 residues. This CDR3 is CAISDSRENSPLHF. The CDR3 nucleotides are TGTGCCATCAGTGATAGCAGGGAGAATTCACCCCTCCACTTT.

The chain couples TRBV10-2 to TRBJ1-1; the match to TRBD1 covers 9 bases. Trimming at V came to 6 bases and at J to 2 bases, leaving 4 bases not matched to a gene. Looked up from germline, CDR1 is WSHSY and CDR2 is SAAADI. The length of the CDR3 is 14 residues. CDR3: CASRGTGRNTEAFF. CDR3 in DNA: TGCGCCAGCAGGGGGACAGGGAGAAACACTGAAGCTTTCTTT.

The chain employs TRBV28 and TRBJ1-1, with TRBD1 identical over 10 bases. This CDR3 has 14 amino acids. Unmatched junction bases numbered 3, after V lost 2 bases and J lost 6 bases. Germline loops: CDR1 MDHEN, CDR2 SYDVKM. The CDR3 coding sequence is TGTGCCAGCAGTTTACGACAGGGGGCCCCTGAAGCTTTCTTT. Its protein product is CASSLRQGAPEAFF.

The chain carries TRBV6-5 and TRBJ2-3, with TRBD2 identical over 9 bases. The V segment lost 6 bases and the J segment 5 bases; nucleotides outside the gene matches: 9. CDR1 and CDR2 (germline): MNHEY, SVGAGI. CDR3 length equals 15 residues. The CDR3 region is CASRGTSSPGDTQYF. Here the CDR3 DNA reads TGTGCCAGCAGAGGGACTAGCAGCCCGGGAGATACGCAGTATTTT.

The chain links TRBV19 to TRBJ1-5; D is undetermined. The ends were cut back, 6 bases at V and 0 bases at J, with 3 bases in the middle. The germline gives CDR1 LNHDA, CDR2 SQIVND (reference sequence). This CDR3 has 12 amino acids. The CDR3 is CASSASNQPQHF. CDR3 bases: TGTGCCAGTAGCGCTAGCAATCAGCCCCAGCATTTT.

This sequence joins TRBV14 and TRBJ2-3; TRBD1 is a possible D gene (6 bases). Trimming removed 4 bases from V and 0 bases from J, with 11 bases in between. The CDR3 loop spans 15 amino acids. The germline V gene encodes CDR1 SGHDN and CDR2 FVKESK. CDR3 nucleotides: TGTGCCAGCAGCCTCCAGGGGCCGAGCACAGATACGCAGTATTTT. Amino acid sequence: CASSLQGPSTDTQYF.

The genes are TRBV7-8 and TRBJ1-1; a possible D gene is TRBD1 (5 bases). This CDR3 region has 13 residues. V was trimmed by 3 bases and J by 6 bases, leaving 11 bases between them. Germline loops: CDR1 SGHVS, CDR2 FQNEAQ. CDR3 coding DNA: TGTGCCAGCAGCTTTGATAGGACATCTGAAGCTTTCTTT. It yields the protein CASSFDRTSEAFF.

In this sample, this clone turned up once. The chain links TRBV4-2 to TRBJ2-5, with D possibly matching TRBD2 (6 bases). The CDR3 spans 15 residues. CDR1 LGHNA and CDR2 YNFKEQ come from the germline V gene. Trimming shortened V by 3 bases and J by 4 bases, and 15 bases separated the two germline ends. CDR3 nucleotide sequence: TGTGCCAGCAGCCAGAGGGGCGGGGAAGGAGAGACCCAGTACTTC. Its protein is CASSQRGGEGETQYF.

The CDR3: CASSLGTDSYNEQFF. The DNA for the CDR3 is TGCGCCAGCAGCTTGGGCACCGACTCCTACAATGAGCAGTTCTTC. The chain recombines TRBV5-1 with TRBJ2-1; no reliable D call. The V end was cut by 0 bases, the J end by 0 bases, with 7 bases between. Germline V gene data show CDR1 as SGHRS and CDR2 as YFSETQ. This CDR3 spans 15 amino acids. Drawing the rest from reference TRBV5-1 and TRBJ2-1, the complete variable domain is KAGVTQTPRYLIKTRGQQVTLSCSPISGHRSVSWYQQTPGQGLQFLFEYFSETQRNKGNFPGRFSGRQFSNSRSEMNVSTLELGDSALYLCASSLGTDSYNEQFFGPGTRLTVL.

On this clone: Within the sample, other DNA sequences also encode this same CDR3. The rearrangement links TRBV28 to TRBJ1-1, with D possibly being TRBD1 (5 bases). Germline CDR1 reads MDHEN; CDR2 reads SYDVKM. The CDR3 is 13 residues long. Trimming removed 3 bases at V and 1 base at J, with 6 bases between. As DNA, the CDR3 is TGTGCCAGCAGTTTTGGGGGGAACACTGAAGCTTTCTTT. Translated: CASSFGGNTEAFF. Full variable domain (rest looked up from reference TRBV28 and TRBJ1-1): DVKVTQSSRYLVKRTGEKVFLECVQDMDHENMFWYRQDPGLGLRLIYFSYDVKMKEKGDIPEGYSVSREKKERFSLILESASTNQTSMYLCASSFGGNTEAFFGQGTRLTVV.